What follows describes a single T cell receptor (beta chain). This entry belongs to a study of blood T cell repertoires in COVID-19. Original data processing: Estimates of nucleated cell counts were drawn from the amplification of reference gene primers. Clones were read by immunoSEQ multiplex PCR, and TCRdb kept only the in-frame ones, dropping some. V, J and clone size are those of that table, while D and trimming were read from the DNA. The sample holds some 120,000 clones, around nine tenths seen once. Looked up from germline, CDR1 is SGHRS and CDR2 is YFSETQ. V was pared by 4 bases and J by 1 base, with 11 bases between. The CDR3 loop spans 14 amino acids.

This chain links TRBV5-1 with TRBJ1-2; possible D gene TRBD1, 6 bases. The TCR sequence derives from a man in his forties with acute or convalescent COVID-19. Sequencing was carried out using peripheral blood. The CDR3: CASSPRQDNYGYTF. CDR3 bases: TGCGCCAGCAGCCCCAGACAGGATAACTATGGCTACACCTTC.